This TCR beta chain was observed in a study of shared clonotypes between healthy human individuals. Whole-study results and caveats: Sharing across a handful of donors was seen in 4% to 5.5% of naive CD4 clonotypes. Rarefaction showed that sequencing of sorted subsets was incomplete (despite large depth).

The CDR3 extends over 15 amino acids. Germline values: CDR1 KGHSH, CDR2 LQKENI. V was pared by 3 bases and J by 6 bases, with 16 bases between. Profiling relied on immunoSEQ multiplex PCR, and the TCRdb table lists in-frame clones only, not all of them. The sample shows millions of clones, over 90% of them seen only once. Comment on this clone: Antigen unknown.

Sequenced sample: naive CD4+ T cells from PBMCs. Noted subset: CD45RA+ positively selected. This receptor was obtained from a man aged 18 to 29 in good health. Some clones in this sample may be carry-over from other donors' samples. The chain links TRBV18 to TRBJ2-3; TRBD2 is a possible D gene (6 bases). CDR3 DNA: TGTGCCAGCTCACCGGGACTCTCCCCCCCGGATACGCAGTATTTT. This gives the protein CASSPGLSPPDTQYF.